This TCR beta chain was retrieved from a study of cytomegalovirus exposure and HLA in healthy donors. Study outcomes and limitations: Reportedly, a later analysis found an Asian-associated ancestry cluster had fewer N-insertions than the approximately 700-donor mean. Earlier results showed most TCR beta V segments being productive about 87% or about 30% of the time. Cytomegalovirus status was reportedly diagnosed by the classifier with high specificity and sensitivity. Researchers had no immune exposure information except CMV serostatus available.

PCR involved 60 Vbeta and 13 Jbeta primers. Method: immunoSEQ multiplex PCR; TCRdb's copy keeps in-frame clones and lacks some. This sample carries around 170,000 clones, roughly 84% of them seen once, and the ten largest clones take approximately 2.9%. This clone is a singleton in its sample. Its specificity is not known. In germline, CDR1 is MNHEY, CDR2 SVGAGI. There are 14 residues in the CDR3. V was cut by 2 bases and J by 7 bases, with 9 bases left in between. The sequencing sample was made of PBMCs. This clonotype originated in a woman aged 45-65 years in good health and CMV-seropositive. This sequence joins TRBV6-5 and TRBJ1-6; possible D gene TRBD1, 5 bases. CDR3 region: CASSYPRQNSPLHF. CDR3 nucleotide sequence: TGTGCCAGCAGTTACCCAAGACAGAATTCACCCCTCCACTTT.